These 32 T cell receptor beta chains share one sample of origin, sequenced in a study of response to subunit inactivated influenza vaccine. MiXCR was run by TCRdb on the RT-PCR reads, yielding one entry per CDR3 protein. This sample has 200,000 to 250,000 distinct CDR3 sequences, with 12% found just once. Specimen: non-naive T cells sorted from PBMCs, collected around 14 days before vaccination. The source is a man aged 50-60 years who received an inactivated influenza vaccine.

This clonotype was picked up a small number of times. The rearrangement joins TRBV12-3 or TRBV12-4 to TRBJ2-6, with D perhaps TRBD1 (6 bases). CDR3 length equals 17 residues. V lost 3 bases and J lost 0, with 12 bases in between. As DNA, the CDR3 is TGTGCCAGCAGTTTGCAGGGGACCTACTCTGGGGCCAACGTCCTGACTTTC. Translation: CASSLQGTYSGANVLTF.

This clonotype occurred a few times. The V and J genes are TRBV18 and TRBJ2-5; unclear D gene. The CDR3 has 13 amino acids. Germline V gene data show CDR1 as KGHSH and CDR2 as LQKENI. With 2 bases removed from V and 1 base from J, the gap between germline ends came to 5 bases. CDR3 sequence reads: CASSPGIQETQYF. For the CDR3, the DNA is TGTGCCAGCTCACCAGGGATCCAAGAGACCCAGTACTTC.

This clonotype was counted between two and nine times. This chain uses TRBV5-1 with TRBJ2-3, with TRBD2 matching 11 bases. Germline V gene data show CDR1 as SGHRS and CDR2 as YFSETQ. Losses at the gene ends were 5 bases for V and 5 bases for J; bases not matched to a gene: 7. This CDR3 spans 15 amino acids. Here the CDR3 reads CASRNSGGAGDTQYF. CDR3 coding DNA: TGCGCCAGCAGAAATAGCGGGGGGGCCGGAGATACGCAGTATTTT.

The V call is TRBV20-1, the J call TRBJ2-3; TRBD2 agrees at 9 bases. Germline assignment: CDR1 DFQATT and CDR2 SNEGSKA (reference sequence). J was trimmed by 3 bases and V by 6 bases; bases with no gene match: 7. The CDR3 runs to 14 residues. CDR3 protein: CSALAGEITDTQYF. CDR3 sequence (DNA): TGCAGTGCCTTAGCGGGAGAAATAACAGATACGCAGTATTTT.

The chain recombines TRBV7-8 with TRBJ1-1; TRBD1 is a possible D gene (5 bases). Germline CDR1 and CDR2: SGHVS and FQNEAQ. This CDR3 comprises 14 residues. Trimming took off 1 base at V and 3 bases at J, with 9 bases between the two ends. CDR3 region: CASSLGQKYTEAFF. CDR3 nucleotides: TGTGCCAGCAGCTTAGGACAGAAATACACTGAAGCTTTCTTT.

In its sample, this clonotype was seen a few times. V is TRBV9 and J is TRBJ2-7; 9 nucleotides align to TRBD2. Trimming at V came to 0 bases and at J to 5 bases, leaving 3 bases not matched to a gene. The CDR3 length is 14 residues. Germline V gene sequence: CDR1 SGDLS, CDR2 YYNGEE. This CDR3 reads CASSVEPSGNEQYF. The CDR3 nucleotides read TGTGCCAGCAGCGTAGAGCCTAGCGGGAACGAGCAGTACTTC.

This clonotype came up a few times. The chain recombines TRBV12-3 or TRBV12-4 with TRBJ2-2, with 9 nucleotides matching TRBD2. V trimming: 3 bases; J trimming: 4 bases; junction bases outside the gene matches: 3. The CDR3 loop spans 15 amino acids. CDR3 loop: CASSFERGVTGELFF. CDR3 nucleotide sequence: TGTGCCAGCAGTTTCGAGCGGGGGGTCACCGGGGAGCTGTTTTTT.

This clonotype was detected many times. The rearrangement uses TRBV5-1 and TRBJ2-2; D is unclear. Germline CDR1 reads SGHRS; CDR2 reads YFSETQ. The V end lost 5 bases, the J end lost 6 bases, and 11 bases lay between the germline ends. The CDR3 is made up of 13 amino acids. The CDR3 loop reads CASSWKGPGELFF. The CDR3 DNA follows: TGCGCCAGCAGTTGGAAGGGTCCCGGGGAGCTGTTTTTT.

The gene calls are TRBV27 and TRBJ2-1, with 13 bases identical to TRBD2. This CDR3 is 15 amino acids long. Germline V gene lookup returns CDR1 MNHEY and CDR2 SMNVEV (reference sequence). The ends lost 7 bases at V and 6 bases at J; junction bases unmatched: 6. The CDR3 loop reads CASTPGLAGTNEQFF. The CDR3 nucleotides are TGTGCCAGCACCCCGGGACTAGCGGGGACCAATGAGCAGTTCTTC.

CDR3 nucleotides: TGCAGTGCTAGATCATGGACAGGGGTAGGAGAGACCCAGTACTTC. Encoded protein: CSARSWTGVGETQYF. V usage is TRBV20-1 and J usage is TRBJ2-5; 9 positions match TRBD1. CDR3 length: 15 residues. CDR1 is DFQATT, CDR2 SNEGSKA, per germline (reference sequence). With 2 bases clipped from V and 4 bases from J, the junction kept 8 bases outside the gene matches.

The sample holds a few counts of this clonotype. The V gene is TRBV7-2, the J gene TRBJ1-2; 7 bases are a match to TRBD1. The CDR3 runs to 14 residues. Germline lookup yields CDR1 SGHTA and CDR2 FQGNSA. J gave up 3 bases and V 3 bases, and 4 bases lay outside the gene matches. The CDR3 loop is CASSFNQGDYGYTF. CDR3 sequence (DNA): TGTGCCAGCAGCTTCAACCAGGGGGACTATGGCTACACCTTC. Using reference TRBV7-2 and TRBJ1-2 for the parts outside the CDR3, the full variable domain is GAGVSQSPSNKVTEKGKDVELRCDPISGHTALYWYRQSLGQGLEFLIYFQGNSAPDKSGLPSDRFSAERTGGSVSTLTIQRTQQEDSAVYLCASSFNQGDYGYTFGSGTRLTVV.

V gene TRBV4-3 combines with J gene TRBJ2-7; 7 bases line up with TRBD1. The CDR3 contains 15 residues. Germline CDR1 LGHNA, CDR2 YSLEER. Trimming at V came to 0 bases and at J to 2 bases, leaving 4 bases not matched to a gene. The CDR3 coding sequence is TGCGCCAGCAGCCAAGAGACAGGGCTTACCTACGAGCAGTACTTC. This encodes CASSQETGLTYEQYF.

This clonotype was seen many times. The rearrangement uses TRBV20-1 and TRBJ2-7, with a weak D call TRBD2 (6 bases). CDR3 length: 13 residues. The germline V gene has CDR1 DFQATT and CDR2 SNEGSKA (reference sequence). V lost 4 bases and J lost 2, with 12 bases in between. This CDR3 is CSANGLSTYEQYF. The CDR3 bases are TGCAGTGCTAACGGACTATCCACCTACGAGCAGTACTTC.

This chain joins TRBV25-1 and TRBJ2-5; no definite D call. Deletions cut 8 bases from V and 3 bases from J, with 10 bases between. This CDR3 has 12 residues. CDR1 is MGHDK, CDR2 SYGVNS, per germline. In nucleotides, the CDR3 is TGTGCCAGCCGAAAGGGTGAAGAGACCCAGTACTTC. Translated: CASRKGEETQYF.

The chain combines TRBV6-5 with TRBJ2-1; TRBD1 matches at 8 bases. The CDR3 sequence is 15 residues long. Trimming removed 2 bases from V and 7 bases from J; junction bases left unmatched: 7. Germline V gene data show CDR1 as MNHEY and CDR2 as SVGAGI. For the CDR3, the DNA is TGTGCCAGCAGTTACGGTGGCAGGGGGCGGAATGAGCAGTTCTTC. Translating gives CASSYGGRGRNEQFF.

This chain connects TRBV4-2 to TRBJ2-5; D is perhaps TRBD1 or TRBD2 (7 bases each). The germline V gene encodes CDR1 LGHNA and CDR2 YNFKEQ. The CDR3 spans 15 residues. Deletions cut 4 bases from V and 5 bases from J, with 17 bases between. This CDR3 is CASSRSGGARETQYF. The CDR3, as DNA: TGTGCCAGCAGCCGATCAGGGGGGGCACGGGAGACCCAGTACTTC.

The J gene is TRBJ1-2, the V gene TRBV7-9; a possible D gene is TRBD1 (5 bases). The CDR3 loop spans 15 amino acids. Germline CDR1 is SEHNR and CDR2 is FQNEAQ (reference sequence). V lost 5 bases to trimming and J lost 5 bases, with 18 bases between them. The CDR3 bases are TGTGCCAGCAGCCCGGTACGAGGGGCGGGATATGGCTACACCTTC. Its translation: CASSPVRGAGYGYTF.

This clonotype has ten or more counts. The chain combines TRBV6-1 with TRBJ2-3, with D possibly matching TRBD2 (6 bases). Germline lookup yields CDR1 MNHNS and CDR2 SASEGT. Trimming cost V 1 base and J 0 bases, with 8 bases left between them. The CDR3 spans 15 residues. The CDR3 region has the DNA TGTGCCAGCAGTGAAGTAACTAGCAGCACAGATACGCAGTATTTT. This sequence encodes CASSEVTSSTDTQYF.

This clonotype was found many times. This chain links TRBV29-1 with TRBJ2-3, with no clear D. CDR3 length equals 15 residues. Trimming removed 0 bases from V and 2 bases from J, with 12 bases in between. Germline CDR1 is SQVTM and CDR2 is ANQGSEA. DNA of the CDR3: TGCAGCGTTGAAGATCCTAAGGGAATCACAGATACGCAGTATTTT. Amino acids: CSVEDPKGITDTQYF.

The chain uses TRBV18 and TRBJ2-7; 10 bases are shared with TRBD2. This CDR3 spans 16 amino acids. The V segment lost 5 bases and the J segment 3 bases; nucleotides outside the gene matches: 10. The germline gives CDR1 KGHSH, CDR2 LQKENI. In DNA form, the CDR3 reads TGTGCCAGCTCATCTAAGGGGACTAGCGTATTCTACGAGCAGTACTTC. It encodes CASSSKGTSVFYEQYF.

This clonotype appeared a few times. This chain joins TRBV21-1 and TRBJ2-7; the D call of TRBD1 is as the table states it, not checked on the DNA. TRBV21-1 corresponds to a pseudogene. The CDR3 contains 16 residues. The CDR3 reads CASSKALGDMNNVQYF. DNA for the CDR3: TGTGCCAGCAGCAAAGCCCTAGGGGACATGAACAATGTGCAGTACTTC.

The chain recombines TRBV6-1 with TRBJ2-3; possibly TRBD2 for D (5 bases). Deletions cut 6 bases from V and 6 bases from J, with 22 bases between. Germline V lookup: CDR1 MNHNS, CDR2 SASEGT. CDR3 length equals 16 residues. This chain's CDR3 is CASRIAAAPGADTQYF. The CDR3 nucleotides read TGTGCCAGCAGAATAGCAGCGGCCCCCGGCGCGGATACGCAGTATTTT.

This clonotype has at least ten counts. The chain links TRBV6-6 to TRBJ1-6; D unclear. V lost 9 bases and J 9 bases, leaving 12 bases between the germline ends. The CDR3 covers 12 residues. Germline CDR1 MNHNY, CDR2 SVGAGI (reference sequence). This chain's CDR3 is CASGVGGSPLHF. The DNA for the CDR3 is TGTGCCAGTGGAGTGGGAGGTTCACCCCTCCACTTT.

This clonotype has at least ten counts. The chain is built from TRBV5-1 and TRBJ2-5; unclear D gene. Trimming pared 1 base from V and 1 base from J, leaving 5 bases between. CDR3 length: 13 residues. Germline CDR1 is SGHRS and CDR2 is YFSETQ. The CDR3 DNA sequence: TGCGCCAGCAGCTTGCCAGGCCAAGAGACCCAGTACTTC. Encoded protein: CASSLPGQETQYF.

This clonotype was seen many times. The rearrangement links TRBV12-3 or TRBV12-4 to TRBJ1-2; tentatively, D is TRBD1 (5 bases). The CDR3 extends over 16 amino acids. V was clipped by 6 bases and J by 0 bases, with 17 bases between them. The DNA for the CDR3 is TGTGCCAGCAGCATGCGGAGGGGTTGGGCTAACTATGGCTACACCTTC. Protein sequence: CASSMRRGWANYGYTF.

The chain combines TRBV7-9 with TRBJ2-3; the D gene is possibly TRBD2 (7 bases). This CDR3 region has 17 residues. CDR1 SEHNR and CDR2 FQNEAQ come from the germline V gene (reference sequence). V lost 5 bases and J lost 2, with 20 bases in between. The DNA of the CDR3 is TGTGCCAGCAGCCTAGGGGTGGCGGGGGCCCACACAGATACGCAGTATTTT. Protein: CASSLGVAGAHTDTQYF.

There are many counts of this clonotype. V gene TRBV7-2 combines with J gene TRBJ1-6; no definite D call. V was trimmed by 2 bases and J by 7 bases, leaving 6 bases between them. This CDR3 spans 13 amino acids. Germline V gene sequence: CDR1 SGHTA, CDR2 FQGNSA. CDR3 in amino acids: CASSLRSNSPLHF. CDR3 nucleotides: TGTGCCAGCAGCTTACGTAGCAATTCACCCCTCCACTTT.

The chain couples TRBV5-4 to TRBJ2-5; the D gene could be TRBD1 or TRBD2 (7 bases each). Germline V lookup: CDR1 SGHNT, CDR2 YYREEE (reference sequence). There are 15 residues in the CDR3. Trimming left V 4 bases short and J 4 bases short, with 17 bases between. The CDR3 nucleotides are TGTGCCAGCAGCCACGGGGGAGGGGGCAGAGAGACCCAGTACTTC. Its protein product is CASSHGGGGRETQYF.

This clonotype was recorded at least ten times. This sequence joins TRBV27 and TRBJ2-7; D is undetermined. V was shortened by 3 bases and J by 5 bases, with 5 bases between the two germline ends. The CDR3 loop spans 11 amino acids. The germline CDR1 and CDR2 sequences are MNHEY and SMNVEV (reference sequence). The CDR3: CASSLSDEQYF. The DNA for the CDR3 is TGTGCCAGCAGTTTGTCCGACGAGCAGTACTTC.

This clonotype was counted between two and nine times. As DNA, the CDR3 is TGTGCCATCACCCCCATTTATAGAATCACTGAAGCTTTCTTT. Translated: CAITPIYRITEAFF. The chain employs TRBV28 and TRBJ1-1; D is ambiguous. The CDR3 contains 14 residues. V lost 10 bases and J lost 4, with 19 bases in between. Germline loops: CDR1 MDHEN, CDR2 SYDVKM.

A few counts support this clonotype. V gene TRBV6-5 combines with J gene TRBJ1-3, with TRBD1 matching over 9 bases. CDR3 length: 17 amino acids. J lost 4 bases, V lost 0 bases, and 7 bases had no gene match. The V gene's germline CDR1 is MNHEY and CDR2 SVGAGI. The CDR3 bases are TGTGCCAGCAGTTACTCGAGACAGGGGGGGTCCGGAAACACCATATATTTT. This encodes CASSYSRQGGSGNTIYF.

This rearrangement joins TRBV4-3 to TRBJ1-6; D possibly corresponds to TRBD1 (6 bases). In germline, CDR1 is LGHNA, CDR2 YSLEER. With 4 bases removed from V and 7 bases from J, the gap between germline ends came to 11 bases. The CDR3 is 14 amino acids. Written as DNA, the CDR3 is TGCGCCAGCAGCCGTGGACAGCTGAATTCACCCCTCCACTTT. This encodes CASSRGQLNSPLHF.